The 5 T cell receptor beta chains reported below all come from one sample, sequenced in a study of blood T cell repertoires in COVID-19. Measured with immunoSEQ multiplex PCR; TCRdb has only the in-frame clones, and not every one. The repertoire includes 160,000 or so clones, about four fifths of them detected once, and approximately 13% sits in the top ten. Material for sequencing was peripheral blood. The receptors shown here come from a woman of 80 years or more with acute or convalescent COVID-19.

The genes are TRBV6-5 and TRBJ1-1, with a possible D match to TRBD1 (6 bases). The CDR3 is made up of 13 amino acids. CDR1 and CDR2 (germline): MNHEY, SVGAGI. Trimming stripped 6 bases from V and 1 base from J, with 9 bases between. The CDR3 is CASREGQNTEAFF. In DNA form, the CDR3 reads TGTGCCAGCAGAGAGGGACAGAACACTGAAGCTTTCTTT.

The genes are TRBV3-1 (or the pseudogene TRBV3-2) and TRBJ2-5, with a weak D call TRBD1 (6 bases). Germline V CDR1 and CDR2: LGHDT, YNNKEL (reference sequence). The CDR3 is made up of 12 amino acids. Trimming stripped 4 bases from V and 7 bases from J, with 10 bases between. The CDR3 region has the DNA TGTGCCAGCAGCCCCCAGACAGGGACCCAGTACTTC. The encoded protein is CASSPQTGTQYF.

CDR3: CASSWGLAAKTQYF. CDR3 DNA sequence: TGCGCCAGCAGCTGGGGACTAGCGGCGAAGACCCAGTACTTC. The chain has TRBV5-1 and TRBJ2-5, with TRBD2 identical over 11 bases. The CDR3 runs to 14 residues. V lost 3 bases and J lost 6; bases outside the gene matches: 4. The germline V gene encodes CDR1 SGHRS and CDR2 YFSETQ.

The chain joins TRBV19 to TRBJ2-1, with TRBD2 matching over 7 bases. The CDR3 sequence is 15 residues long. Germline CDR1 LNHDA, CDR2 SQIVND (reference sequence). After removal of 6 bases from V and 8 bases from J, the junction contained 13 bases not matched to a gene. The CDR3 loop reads CASSLRGVRVDEQFF. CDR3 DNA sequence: TGTGCCAGTAGCCTTCGGGGGGTGCGGGTGGATGAGCAGTTCTTC.

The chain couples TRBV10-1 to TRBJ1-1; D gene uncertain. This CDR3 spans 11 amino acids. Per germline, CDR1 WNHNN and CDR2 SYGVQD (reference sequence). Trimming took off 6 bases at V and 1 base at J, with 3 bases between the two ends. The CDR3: CASSQNTEAFF. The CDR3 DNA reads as TGCGCCAGCAGCCAGAACACTGAAGCTTTCTTT.